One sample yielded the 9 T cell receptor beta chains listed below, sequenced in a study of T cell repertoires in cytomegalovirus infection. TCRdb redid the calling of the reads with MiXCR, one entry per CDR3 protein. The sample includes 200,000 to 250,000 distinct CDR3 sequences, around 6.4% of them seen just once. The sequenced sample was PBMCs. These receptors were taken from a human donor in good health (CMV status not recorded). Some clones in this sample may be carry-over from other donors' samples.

CDR3 region: CAWSQDRADYGYTF. The CDR3 DNA reads as TGTGCCTGGAGCCAGGACAGGGCCGACTATGGCTACACCTTC. The rearrangement joins TRBV30 to TRBJ1-2, with 8 bases aligning to TRBD1. Per the germline V gene, CDR1 is GTSNPN and CDR2 is SVGIG (reference sequence). This CDR3 region has 14 residues. V gave up 3 bases and J gave up 3 bases; unmatched junction bases: 6.

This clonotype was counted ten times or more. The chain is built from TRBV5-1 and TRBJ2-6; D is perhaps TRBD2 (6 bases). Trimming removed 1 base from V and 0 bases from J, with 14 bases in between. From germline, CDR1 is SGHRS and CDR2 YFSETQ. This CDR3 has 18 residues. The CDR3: CASSLRGTLNSGANVLTF. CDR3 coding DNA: TGCGCCAGCAGCTTGCGGGGGACCCTCAACTCTGGGGCCAACGTCCTGACTTTC.

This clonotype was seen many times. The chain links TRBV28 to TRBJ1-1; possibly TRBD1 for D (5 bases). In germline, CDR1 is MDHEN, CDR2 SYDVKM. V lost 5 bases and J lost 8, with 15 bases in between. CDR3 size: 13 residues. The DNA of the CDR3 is TGTGCCAGCAGTCTGGGGACGGCGGCGGAAGCTTTCTTT. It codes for CASSLGTAAEAFF.

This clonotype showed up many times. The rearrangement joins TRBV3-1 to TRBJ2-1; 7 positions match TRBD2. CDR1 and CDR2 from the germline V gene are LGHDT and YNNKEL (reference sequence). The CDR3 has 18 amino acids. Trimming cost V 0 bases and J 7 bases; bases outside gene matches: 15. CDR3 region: CASSQEDLRLAGQNEQFF. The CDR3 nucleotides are TGTGCCAGCAGCCAAGAAGACCTAAGACTAGCAGGGCAAAATGAGCAGTTCTTC.

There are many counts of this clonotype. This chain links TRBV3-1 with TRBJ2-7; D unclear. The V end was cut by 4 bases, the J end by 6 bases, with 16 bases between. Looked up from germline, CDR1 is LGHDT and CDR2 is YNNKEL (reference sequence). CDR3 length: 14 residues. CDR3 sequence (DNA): TGTGCCAGCAGCCGCTCGTCTCAGACTGGCGAGCAGTACTTC. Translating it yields CASSRSSQTGEQYF.

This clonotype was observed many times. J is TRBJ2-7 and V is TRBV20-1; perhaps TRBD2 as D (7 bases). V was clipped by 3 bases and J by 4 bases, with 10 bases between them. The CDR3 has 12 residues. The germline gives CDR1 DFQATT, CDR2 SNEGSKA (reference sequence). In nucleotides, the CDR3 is TGCAGTGCTAGTAGGGGGGGGTACGAGCAGTACTTC. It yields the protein CSASRGGYEQYF.

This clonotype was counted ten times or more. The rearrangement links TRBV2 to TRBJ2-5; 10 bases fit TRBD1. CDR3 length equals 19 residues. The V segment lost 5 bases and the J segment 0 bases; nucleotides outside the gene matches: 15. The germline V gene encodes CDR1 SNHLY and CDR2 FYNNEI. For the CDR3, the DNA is TGTGCCAGCAGTTGGACAGGGGGTAAATTAGCGGAAGACCAAGAGACCCAGTACTTC. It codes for CASSWTGGKLAEDQETQYF.

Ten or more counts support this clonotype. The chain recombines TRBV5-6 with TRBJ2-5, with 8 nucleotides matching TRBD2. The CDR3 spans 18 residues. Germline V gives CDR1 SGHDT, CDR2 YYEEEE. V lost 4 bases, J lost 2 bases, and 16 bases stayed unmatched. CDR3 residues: CASSPPWFAGGDQETQYF. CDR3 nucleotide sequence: TGTGCCAGCAGCCCCCCGTGGTTTGCGGGGGGTGATCAAGAGACCCAGTACTTC.

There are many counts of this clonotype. This chain's CDR3 is CASSLGWLEHNEQFF. Written as DNA, the CDR3 is TGTGCCAGCAGCCTAGGATGGCTGGAACACAATGAGCAGTTCTTC. The chain employs TRBV14 and TRBJ2-1; D is ambiguous. V was cut by 4 bases and J by 5 bases, with 15 bases left in between. The CDR3 has 15 residues. Germline V gene lookup returns CDR1 SGHDN and CDR2 FVKESK.